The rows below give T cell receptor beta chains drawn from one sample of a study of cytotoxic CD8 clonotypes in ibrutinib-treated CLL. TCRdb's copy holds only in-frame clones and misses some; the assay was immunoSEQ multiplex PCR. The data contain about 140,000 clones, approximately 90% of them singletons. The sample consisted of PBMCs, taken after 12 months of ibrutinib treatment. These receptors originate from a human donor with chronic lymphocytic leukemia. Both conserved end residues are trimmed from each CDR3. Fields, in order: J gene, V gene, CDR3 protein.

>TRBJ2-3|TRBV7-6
ASSPPFAGGLTDTQY
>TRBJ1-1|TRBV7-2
ASSLLGRNTEAF
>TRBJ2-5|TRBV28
ASSLEGASGETQY
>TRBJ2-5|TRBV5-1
ASSLSGSETQY
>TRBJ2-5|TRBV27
ASSPNGYQETQY
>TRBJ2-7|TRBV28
ASSGGQEGTYEQY
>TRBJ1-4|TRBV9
ASSAGTGSEKLF
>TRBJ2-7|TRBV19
ASSAGLSYEQY
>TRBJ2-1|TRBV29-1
SVERGRAYNEQF
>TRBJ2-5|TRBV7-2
ASSRQETQY
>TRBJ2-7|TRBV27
ASSGDRTYEQY
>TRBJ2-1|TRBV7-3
ASSPTSGTYNEQF
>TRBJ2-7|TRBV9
ASSVGDLYEQY
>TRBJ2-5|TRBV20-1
SVVAKETQY
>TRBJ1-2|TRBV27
ASSPNGQGVGYGYT
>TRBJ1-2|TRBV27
ASRRKAPGYGYT
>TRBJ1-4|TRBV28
ASSKGSTNEKLF
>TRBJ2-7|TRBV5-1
ASSLTGENEQY
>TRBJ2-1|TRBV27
ASSSSTGEMDEQF
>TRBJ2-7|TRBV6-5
ASSYVPDRDYEQY
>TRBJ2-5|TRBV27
ASSFQGGQETQY
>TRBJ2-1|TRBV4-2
ASSQDSGGNEQF
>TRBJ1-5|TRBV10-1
ARLVGGNSNQPQH
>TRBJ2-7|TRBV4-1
ASSQDIWEGMTYEQY
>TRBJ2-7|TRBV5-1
ASRLSYEQY
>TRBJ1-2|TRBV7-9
ASSRDTYNYGYT
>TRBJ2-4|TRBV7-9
ASSLAGQGHSIQY
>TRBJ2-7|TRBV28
ASSLVFGPGREQY
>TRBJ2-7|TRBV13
ASDLRRGGHEQY
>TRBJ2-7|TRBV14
ASSLGQGGSYEQY
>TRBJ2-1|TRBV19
ASSTDLTSGWNNEQF
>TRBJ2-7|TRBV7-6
ASSLASQTPYEQY